This T cell receptor beta chain derives from a study of cytomegalovirus exposure and HLA in healthy donors. PCR employed 60 Vbeta and 13 Jbeta primers. Clones were read by immunoSEQ multiplex PCR, and TCRdb kept only the in-frame ones, dropping some. Of 95,000 to 110,000 clones in the sample, approximately 79% were seen once. The germline V and J ends were trimmed by 4 bases and 6 bases, with 15 bases remaining between them. Germline V gene data show CDR1 as MGHRA and CDR2 as YSYEKL. This CDR3 comprises 14 residues. V is TRBV4-1 and J is TRBJ1-1; D possibly corresponds to TRBD1 (6 bases). Sequencing was performed on PBMCs. This clonotype was obtained from a woman aged 40-49 years in good health and CMV-seropositive. Written as DNA, the CDR3 is TGCGCCAGCAGCCTCGGACAGCCCGCATCTGAAGCTTTCTTT. Protein product: CASSLGQPASEAFF.